These T cell receptor beta chains were read from a single sample in a study of T cells in Graves' hyperthyroidism and ophthalmopathy. From the multiplex PCR reads, TCRdb called clonotypes with MiXCR, one entry per CDR3 protein. The profile covers 800,000 or so distinct CDR3 sequences, with roughly 40% appearing a single time and more than 7% taken by the ten largest. The sequencing input was blood. The receptors stem from a man aged 18 to 29 with Graves' hyperthyroidism. CDR3s include the opening cysteine and the closing phenylalanine or tryptophan. The D gene is left open where the match is weak. A clone size is listed for some rows: how often the clone was seen (once, few, many), or a class if it is expanded.

clone size	D gene	V gene	J gene	CDR3 protein	CDR3 DNA
-	TRBD2	TRBV7-9	TRBJ2-7	CASSLAVAGVLTYEQYF	TGTGCCAGCAGCTTAGCGGTAGCGGGGGTCCTCACCTACGAGCAGTACTTC
-	TRBD1	TRBV19	TRBJ1-5	CASSGTGGYRPQHF	TGTGCCAGTAGTGGAACAGGGGGCTATCGGCCCCAGCATTTT
few	-	TRBV5-4	TRBJ1-1	CASSHSNPTRTEAFF	TGTGCCAGCAGCCACTCGAACCCGACGAGGACTGAAGCTTTCTTT
-	-	TRBV7-2	TRBJ2-5	CASSSGGWSTQYF	TGTGCCAGCAGCTCCGGGGGCTGGTCGACCCAGTACTTC
-	TRBD1	TRBV7-9	TRBJ2-7	CASSSGWTGAGEQYF	TGTGCCAGCAGCTCCGGGTGGACAGGGGCGGGCGAGCAGTACTTC
-	-	TRBV15	TRBJ2-7	CATSRDRGSEQYF	TGTGCCACCAGCAGAGATCGGGGATCCGAGCAGTACTTC
-	TRBD2	TRBV9	TRBJ2-5	CASSVQAGIQETQYF	TGTGCCAGCAGCGTCCAAGCGGGGATACAAGAGACCCAGTACTTC
many	-	TRBV29-1	TRBJ2-7	CSVEARDGPYEQYF	TGCAGCGTTGAAGCGAGGGACGGACCCTACGAGCAGTACTTC
many	-	TRBV28	TRBJ2-5	CASIGGETQYF	TGTGCCAGCATAGGGGGAGAGACCCAGTACTTC
-	-	TRBV4-2	TRBJ1-1	CASSHTDSSTEAFF	TGTGCCAGCAGCCATACGGACAGTTCAACTGAAGCTTTCTTT
-	TRBD1	TRBV2	TRBJ2-2	CASSDRGLNTGELFF	TGTGCCAGCAGTGACAGGGGGCTTAACACCGGGGAGCTGTTTTTT
-	TRBD1	TRBV7-3	TRBJ2-5	CASEGTGEETQHF	TGTGCCAGCGAAGGGACAGGGGAGGAGACCCAGCACTTC
few	TRBD1	TRBV12-3/TRBV12-4	TRBJ1-2	CASSFVGTGSLWGYTF	TGTGCCAGCAGTTTTGTGGGGACAGGGTCGCTCTGGGGCTACACCTTC
many	-	TRBV29-1	TRBJ2-5	CSVDLFQETQYF	TGCAGCGTTGATTTGTTCCAAGAGACCCAGTACTTC
many	-	TRBV5-6	TRBJ2-6	CASSLRFSGANVLTF	TGTGCCAGCAGCTTAAGATTCTCTGGGGCCAACGTCCTGACTTTC
few	-	TRBV4-3	TRBJ1-6	CASSQDRQSNSPLHF	TGCGCCAGCAGCCAAGATCGTCAGTCGAATTCACCCCTCCACTTT
many	-	TRBV2	TRBJ2-6	CATPLVGSGANVLTF	TGTGCCACCCCCTTAGTCGGGTCTGGGGCCAACGTCCTGACTTTC
-	-	TRBV5-6	TRBJ1-4	CASSARPGGKLFF	TGTGCCAGCAGCGCCCGTCCGGGGGGCAAACTGTTTTTT
-	-	TRBV7-2	TRBJ1-3	CASSQGESSSGNTIYF	TGCGCCAGCAGCCAAGGGGAGTCTTCCTCTGGAAACACCATATATTTT